This T cell receptor (beta chain) was sequenced during a study of T cell clones after liver transplantation. Worth noting for this clone: A junction boundary mismatches the germline segment, possibly from a read error. Other DNA variants within this sample encode the same CDR3.

Repertoires were generated with immunoSEQ multiplex PCR, while TCRdb's copy carries only in-frame clones and drops some. Of over 50,000 clones in the sample, 70% to 85% were seen once. Germline lookup yields CDR1 SGHTA and CDR2 FQGNSA. The CDR3 consists of 12 residues. This clonotype was obtained from a human donor who received a liver transplant. Sequencing was performed on CD4+ T cells from blood, taken before liver transplant. The chain uses TRBV7-2 and TRBJ1-6; D is uncertain. CDR3 DNA: TGTGCCAGCAGCTCCAATAATTCACCCCTCCACTTT. It is translated as CASSSNNSPLHF.